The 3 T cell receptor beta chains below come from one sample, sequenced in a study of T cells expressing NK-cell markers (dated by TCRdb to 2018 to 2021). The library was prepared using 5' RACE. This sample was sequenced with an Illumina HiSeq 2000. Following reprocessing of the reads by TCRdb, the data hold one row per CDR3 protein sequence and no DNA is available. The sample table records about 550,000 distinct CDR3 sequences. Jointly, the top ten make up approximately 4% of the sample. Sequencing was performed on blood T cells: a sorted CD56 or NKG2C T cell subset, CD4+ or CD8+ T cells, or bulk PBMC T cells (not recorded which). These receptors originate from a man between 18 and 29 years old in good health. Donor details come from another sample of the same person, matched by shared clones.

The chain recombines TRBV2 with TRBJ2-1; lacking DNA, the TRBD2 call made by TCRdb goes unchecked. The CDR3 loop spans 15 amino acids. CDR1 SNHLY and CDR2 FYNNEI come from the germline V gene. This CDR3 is CASSAGLAIYNEQFF.

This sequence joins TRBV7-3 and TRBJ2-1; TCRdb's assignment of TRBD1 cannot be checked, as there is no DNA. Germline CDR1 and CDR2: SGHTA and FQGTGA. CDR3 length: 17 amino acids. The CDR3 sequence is CASSLIGRTGDYNEQFF.

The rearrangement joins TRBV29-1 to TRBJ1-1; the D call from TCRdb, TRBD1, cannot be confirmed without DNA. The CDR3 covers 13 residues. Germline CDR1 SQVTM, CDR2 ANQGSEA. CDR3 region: CSVEGPANTEAFF.